This record covers a single TCR beta chain. Its antigen is not identified. A template switching step contributed a universal primer site, while unique molecular identifiers were present in the cDNA. Each CDR3 protein gets one entry after TCRdb re-called the 5' RACE reads with MiXCR. Of over 600,000 distinct CDR3 sequences listed, around 20% are singletons. V was cut by 2 bases and J by 6 bases, with 10 bases left in between. Germline V gene data show CDR1 as MNHEY and CDR2 as SVGAGI. The CDR3 extends over 13 amino acids. The sample is drawn from a study of identical twins. Overall study results and limits: In zero-insertion analyses, partial confounding could arise from invariant MAIT and iNKT cells. Fewer insertions characterized abundant cord blood beta clonotypes, whereas memory repertoires showed none.

This sample was also put to use in a study of T cells expressing NK-cell markers.

The clonotype originates from a woman younger than 35 in good health. The sample comprised PBMCs. The chain combines TRBV6-5 with TRBJ1-2; D not resolved. CDR3 nucleotides: TGTGCCAGCAGTTACAACCCCGGGGATGGCTACACCTTC. This encodes CASSYNPGDGYTF.